This T cell receptor beta chain is from a study of T cell responses to AZD1222 COVID-19 vaccine. The CDR3 sequence is 12 residues long. Germline loops: CDR1 MNHNS, CDR2 SASEGT. V lost 3 bases, J lost 0 bases, and 0 bases lay in between. Only in-frame clones appear in the TCRdb table, and some are missing; sequencing was by immunoSEQ multiplex PCR. The sample holds about 190,000 clones, about 87% seen once. This chain connects TRBV6-1 to TRBJ1-5; D is undetermined. This specimen consisted of peripheral blood, obtained on day 0 of MenACWY control vaccination. The TCR was taken from an adult in good health. The CDR3 coding sequence is TGTGCCAGCAGTGATAGCAATCAGCCCCAGCATTTT. Translated, it gives CASSDSNQPQHF.